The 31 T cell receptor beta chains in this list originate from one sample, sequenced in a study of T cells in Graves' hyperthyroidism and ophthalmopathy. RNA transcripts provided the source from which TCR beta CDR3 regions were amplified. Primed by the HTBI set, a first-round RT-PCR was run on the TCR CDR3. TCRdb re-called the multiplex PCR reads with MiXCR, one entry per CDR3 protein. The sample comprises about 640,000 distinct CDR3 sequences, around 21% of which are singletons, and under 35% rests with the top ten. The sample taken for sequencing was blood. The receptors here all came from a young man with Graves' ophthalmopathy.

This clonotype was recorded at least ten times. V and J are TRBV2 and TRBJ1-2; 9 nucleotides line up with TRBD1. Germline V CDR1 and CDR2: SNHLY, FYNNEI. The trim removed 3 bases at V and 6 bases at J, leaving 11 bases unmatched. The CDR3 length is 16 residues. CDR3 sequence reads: CASSEGQGWGSHGYTF. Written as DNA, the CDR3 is TGTGCCAGCAGTGAGGGACAGGGATGGGGTTCTCATGGCTACACCTTC.

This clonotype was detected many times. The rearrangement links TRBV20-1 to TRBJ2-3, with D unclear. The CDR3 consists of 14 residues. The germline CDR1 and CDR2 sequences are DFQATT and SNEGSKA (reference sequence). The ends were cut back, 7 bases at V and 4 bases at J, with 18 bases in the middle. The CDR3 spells CSVDNPNDADTQYF. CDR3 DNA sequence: TGCAGTGTCGACAACCCGAATGACGCAGATACGCAGTATTTT.

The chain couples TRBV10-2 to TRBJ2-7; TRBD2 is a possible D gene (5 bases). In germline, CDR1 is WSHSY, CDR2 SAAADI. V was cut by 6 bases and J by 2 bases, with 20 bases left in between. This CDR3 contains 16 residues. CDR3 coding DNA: TGCGCCAGCAGCCCAACCCCTACTAGTGTCCCCTACGAGCAGTACTTC. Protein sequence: CASSPTPTSVPYEQYF.

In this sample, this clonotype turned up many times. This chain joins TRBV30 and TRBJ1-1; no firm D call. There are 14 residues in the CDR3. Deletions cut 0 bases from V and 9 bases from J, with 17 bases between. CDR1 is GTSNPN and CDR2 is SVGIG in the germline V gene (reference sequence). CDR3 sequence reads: CAWSVTPSRVKAFF. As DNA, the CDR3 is TGTGCCTGGAGTGTAACTCCCTCACGGGTAAAAGCTTTCTTT.

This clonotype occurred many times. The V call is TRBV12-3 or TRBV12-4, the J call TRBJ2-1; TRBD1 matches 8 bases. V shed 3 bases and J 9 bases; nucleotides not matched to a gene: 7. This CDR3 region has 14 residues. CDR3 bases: TGTGCCAGCAGTTTGAGTCAGGGGGCGGGTGAGCAGTTCTTC. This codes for CASSLSQGAGEQFF.

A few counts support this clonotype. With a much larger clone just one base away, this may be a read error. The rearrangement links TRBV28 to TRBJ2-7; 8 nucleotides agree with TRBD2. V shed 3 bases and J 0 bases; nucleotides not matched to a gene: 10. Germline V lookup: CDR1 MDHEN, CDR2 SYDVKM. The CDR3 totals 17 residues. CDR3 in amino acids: CASSFPNRLASSYEQYF. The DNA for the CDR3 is TGTGCCAGCAGTTTCCCTAATAGACTAGCGAGCTCCTACGAGCAGTACTTC. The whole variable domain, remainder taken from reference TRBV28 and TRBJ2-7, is DVKVTQSSRYLVKRTGEKVFLECVQDMDHENMFWYRQDPGLGLRLIYFSYDVKMKEKGDIPEGYSVSREKKERFSLILESASTNQTSMYLCASSFPNRLASSYEQYFGPGTRLTVT.

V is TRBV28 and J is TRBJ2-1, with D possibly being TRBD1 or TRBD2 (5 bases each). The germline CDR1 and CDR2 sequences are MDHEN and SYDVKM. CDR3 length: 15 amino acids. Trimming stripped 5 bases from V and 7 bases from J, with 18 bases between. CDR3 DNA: TGTGCCAGCAGTGGCCCCATGGAGAGGGGAAATGAGCAGTTCTTC. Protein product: CASSGPMERGNEQFF. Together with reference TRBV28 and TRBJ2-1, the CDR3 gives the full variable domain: DVKVTQSSRYLVKRTGEKVFLECVQDMDHENMFWYRQDPGLGLRLIYFSYDVKMKEKGDIPEGYSVSREKKERFSLILESASTNQTSMYLCASSGPMERGNEQFFGPGTRLTVL.

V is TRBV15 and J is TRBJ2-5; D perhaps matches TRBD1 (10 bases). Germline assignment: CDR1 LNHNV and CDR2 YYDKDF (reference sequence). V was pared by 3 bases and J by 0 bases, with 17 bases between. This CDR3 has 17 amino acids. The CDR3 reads CATSSLAGQGHQETQYF. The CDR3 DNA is TGTGCCACCAGCAGTCTAGCGGGACAGGGGCACCAAGAGACCCAGTACTTC.

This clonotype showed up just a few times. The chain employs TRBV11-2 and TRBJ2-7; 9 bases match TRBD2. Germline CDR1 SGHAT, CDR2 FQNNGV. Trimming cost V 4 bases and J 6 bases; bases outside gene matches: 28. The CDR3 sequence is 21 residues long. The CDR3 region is CASSWVRPHVRGRDLNFEQYF. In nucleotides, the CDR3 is TGTGCCAGCAGCTGGGTTCGTCCGCATGTTCGCGGGAGGGACTTAAATTTCGAGCAGTACTTC. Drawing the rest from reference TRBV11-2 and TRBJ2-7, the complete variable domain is EAGVAQSPRYKIIEKRQSVAFWCNPISGHATLYWYQQILGQGPKLLIQFQNNGVVDDSQLPKDRFSAERLKGVDSTLKIQPAKLEDSAVYLCASSWVRPHVRGRDLNFEQYFGPGTRLTVT.

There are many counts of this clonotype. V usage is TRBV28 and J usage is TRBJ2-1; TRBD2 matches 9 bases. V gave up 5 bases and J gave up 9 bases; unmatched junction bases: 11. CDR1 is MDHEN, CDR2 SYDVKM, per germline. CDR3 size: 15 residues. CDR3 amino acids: CASSILAGLPGEQFF. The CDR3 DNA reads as TGTGCCAGCAGTATACTAGCGGGCCTCCCGGGTGAGCAGTTCTTC.

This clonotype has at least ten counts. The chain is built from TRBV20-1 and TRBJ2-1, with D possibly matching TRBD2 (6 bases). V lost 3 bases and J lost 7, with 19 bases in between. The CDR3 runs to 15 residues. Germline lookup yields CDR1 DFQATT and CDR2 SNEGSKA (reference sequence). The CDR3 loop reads CSARGREFISNEQFF. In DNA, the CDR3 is TGCAGTGCTAGGGGTCGGGAGTTTATCTCTAATGAGCAGTTCTTC.

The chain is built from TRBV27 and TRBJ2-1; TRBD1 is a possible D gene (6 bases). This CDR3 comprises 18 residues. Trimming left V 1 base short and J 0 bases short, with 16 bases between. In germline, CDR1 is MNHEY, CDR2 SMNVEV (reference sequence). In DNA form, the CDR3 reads TGTGCCAGCAGTTTATTCGGGCCCACAGGGTCCTCCTACAATGAGCAGTTCTTC. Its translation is CASSLFGPTGSSYNEQFF.

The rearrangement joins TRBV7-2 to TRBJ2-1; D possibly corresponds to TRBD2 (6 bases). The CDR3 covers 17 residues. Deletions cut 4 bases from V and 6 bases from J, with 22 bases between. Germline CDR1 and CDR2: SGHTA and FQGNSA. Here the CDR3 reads CASSSDGGPKQRNEQFF. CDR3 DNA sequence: TGTGCCAGCAGCTCGGACGGAGGGCCCAAACAGCGCAATGAGCAGTTCTTC.

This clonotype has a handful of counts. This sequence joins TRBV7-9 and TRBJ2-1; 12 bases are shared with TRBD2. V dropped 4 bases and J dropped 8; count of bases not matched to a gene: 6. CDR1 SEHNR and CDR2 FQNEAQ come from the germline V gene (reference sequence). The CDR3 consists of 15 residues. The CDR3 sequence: CASSSRTSGIDEQFF. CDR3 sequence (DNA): TGTGCCAGCAGCTCCAGGACTAGCGGGATCGATGAGCAGTTCTTC.

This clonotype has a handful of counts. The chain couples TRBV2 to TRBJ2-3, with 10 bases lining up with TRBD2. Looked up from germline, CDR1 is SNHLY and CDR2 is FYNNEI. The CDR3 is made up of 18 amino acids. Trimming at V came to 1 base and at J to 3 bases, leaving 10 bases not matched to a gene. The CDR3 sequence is CASSEGMASGSTTDTQYF. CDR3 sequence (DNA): TGTGCCAGCAGTGAAGGAATGGCTAGCGGGAGTACAACAGATACGCAGTATTTT.

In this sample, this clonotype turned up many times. The CDR3 coding sequence is TGCAGCGTTGACGGAGCGGGAGGTTCGTCAGAGCAGTTCTTC. Amino acid sequence: CSVDGAGGSSEQFF. The genes are TRBV29-1 and TRBJ2-1; 9 bases are a match to TRBD2. CDR1 and CDR2 from the germline V gene are SQVTM and ANQGSEA. Unmatched junction bases numbered 10, after V lost 3 bases and J lost 10 bases. This CDR3 region has 14 residues.

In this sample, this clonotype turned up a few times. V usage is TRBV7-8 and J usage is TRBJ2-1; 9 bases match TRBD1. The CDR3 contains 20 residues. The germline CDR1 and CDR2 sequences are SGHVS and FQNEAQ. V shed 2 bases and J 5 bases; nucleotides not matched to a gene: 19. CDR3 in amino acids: CASSLWTGAWAGEVHNEQFF. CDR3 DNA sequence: TGTGCCAGCAGCTTATGGACAGGGGCATGGGCGGGAGAAGTACACAATGAGCAGTTCTTC.

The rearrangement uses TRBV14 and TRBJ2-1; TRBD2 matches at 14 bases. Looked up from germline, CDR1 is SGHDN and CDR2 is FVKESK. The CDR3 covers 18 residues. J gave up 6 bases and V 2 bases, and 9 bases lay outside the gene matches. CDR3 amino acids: CASSQPLGLAGGPNEQFF. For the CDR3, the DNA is TGTGCCAGCAGCCAACCCCTAGGACTAGCGGGAGGTCCCAATGAGCAGTTCTTC. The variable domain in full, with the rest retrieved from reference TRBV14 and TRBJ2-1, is EAGVTQFPSHSVIEKGQTVTLRCDPISGHDNLYWYRRVMGKEIKFLLHFVKESKQDESGMPNNRFLAERTGGTYSTLKVQPAELEDSGVYFCASSQPLGLAGGPNEQFFGPGTRLTVL.

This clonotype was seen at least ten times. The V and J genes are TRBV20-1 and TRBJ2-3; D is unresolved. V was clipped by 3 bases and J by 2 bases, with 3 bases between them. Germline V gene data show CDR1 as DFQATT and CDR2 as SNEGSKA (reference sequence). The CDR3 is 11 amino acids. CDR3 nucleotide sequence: TGCAGTGCTAGTTTCACAGATACGCAGTATTTT. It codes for CSASFTDTQYF.

CDR3 DNA sequence: TGCAGTGCTAAGGGAGACAGGATATATAACTATGGCTACACCTTC. Amino acids: CSAKGDRIYNYGYTF. The rearrangement uses TRBV20-1 and TRBJ1-2, with D possibly TRBD1 on 6 matching bases. V lost 4 bases and J lost 1, with 16 bases in between. Per the germline V gene, CDR1 is DFQATT and CDR2 is SNEGSKA (reference sequence). The CDR3 runs to 15 residues.

CDR3 DNA: TGCAGTGCTAGGGGCTTTGACCAGCCCCAGCATTTT. Its translation: CSARGFDQPQHF. V usage is TRBV20-1 and J usage is TRBJ1-5; unclear D gene. The V and J ends lost 3 bases and 7 bases respectively, with 10 bases between them. This CDR3 contains 12 residues. Germline V CDR1 and CDR2: DFQATT, SNEGSKA (reference sequence).

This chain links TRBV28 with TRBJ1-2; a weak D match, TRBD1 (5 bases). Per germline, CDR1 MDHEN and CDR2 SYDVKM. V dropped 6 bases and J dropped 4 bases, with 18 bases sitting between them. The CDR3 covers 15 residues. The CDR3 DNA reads TGTGCCAGCAGGGGGGGACGGGGGGATTTCTATGGCTACACCTTC. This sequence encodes CASRGGRGDFYGYTF.

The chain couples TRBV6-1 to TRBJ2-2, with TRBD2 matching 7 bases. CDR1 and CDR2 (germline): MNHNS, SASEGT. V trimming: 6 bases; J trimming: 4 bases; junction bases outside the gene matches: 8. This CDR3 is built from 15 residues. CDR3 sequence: CASRPGGRATGELFF. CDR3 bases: TGTGCCAGCAGACCCGGAGGGAGGGCCACCGGGGAGCTGTTTTTT.

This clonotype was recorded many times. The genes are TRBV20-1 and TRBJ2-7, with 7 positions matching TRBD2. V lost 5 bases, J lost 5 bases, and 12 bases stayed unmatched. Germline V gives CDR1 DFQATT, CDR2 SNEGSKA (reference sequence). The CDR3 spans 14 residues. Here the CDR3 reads CSAPGEAGVNEQYF. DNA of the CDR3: TGCAGTGCTCCGGGAGAGGCGGGAGTAAACGAGCAGTACTTC.

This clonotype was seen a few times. CDR3 amino acids: CASSLEALRGETQYF. CDR3 nucleotide sequence: TGTGCCAGCAGTTTAGAGGCCCTAAGGGGAGAGACCCAGTACTTC. This chain uses TRBV12-3 or TRBV12-4 with TRBJ2-5; tentative D call: TRBD1 (5 bases). Between the trimmed V and J ends, which lost 1 base and 4 bases, there was a span of 13 bases. The CDR3 sequence is 15 residues long.

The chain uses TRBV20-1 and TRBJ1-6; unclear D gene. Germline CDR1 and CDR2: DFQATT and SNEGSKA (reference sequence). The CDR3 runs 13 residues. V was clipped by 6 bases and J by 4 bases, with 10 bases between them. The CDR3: CSALRDYNSPLHF. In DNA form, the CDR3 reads TGCAGTGCCCTCCGGGATTATAATTCACCCCTCCACTTT.

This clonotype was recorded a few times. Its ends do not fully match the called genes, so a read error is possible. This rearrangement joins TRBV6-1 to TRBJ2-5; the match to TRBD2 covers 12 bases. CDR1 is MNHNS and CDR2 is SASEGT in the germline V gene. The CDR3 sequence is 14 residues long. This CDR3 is CASKPGLAGAFLHF. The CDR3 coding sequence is TGTGCCAGCAAGCCGGGACTAGCGGGCGCCTTCCTGCACTTC.

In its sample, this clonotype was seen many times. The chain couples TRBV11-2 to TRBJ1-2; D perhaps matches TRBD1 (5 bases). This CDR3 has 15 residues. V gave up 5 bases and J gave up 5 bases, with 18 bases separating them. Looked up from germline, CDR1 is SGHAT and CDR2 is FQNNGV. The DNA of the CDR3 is TGTGCCAGCAGCCAGTGGAGGGGTGTAGGGTATGGCTACACCTTC. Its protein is CASSQWRGVGYGYTF. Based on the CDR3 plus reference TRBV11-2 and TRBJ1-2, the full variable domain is EAGVAQSPRYKIIEKRQSVAFWCNPISGHATLYWYQQILGQGPKLLIQFQNNGVVDDSQLPKDRFSAERLKGVDSTLKIQPAKLEDSAVYLCASSQWRGVGYGYTFGSGTRLTVV.

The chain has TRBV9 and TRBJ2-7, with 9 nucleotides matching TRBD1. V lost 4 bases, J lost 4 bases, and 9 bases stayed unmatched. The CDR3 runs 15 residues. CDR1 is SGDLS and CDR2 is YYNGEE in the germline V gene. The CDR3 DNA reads TGTGCCAGCAGCAAAACCGGGACAGGGTTATACGAGCAGTACTTC. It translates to CASSKTGTGLYEQYF. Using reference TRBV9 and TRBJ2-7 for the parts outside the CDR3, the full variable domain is DSGVTQTPKHLITATGQRVTLRCSPRSGDLSVYWYQQSLDQGLQFLIQYYNGEERAKGNILERFSAQQFPDLHSELNLSSLELGDSALYFCASSKTGTGLYEQYFGPGTRLTVT.

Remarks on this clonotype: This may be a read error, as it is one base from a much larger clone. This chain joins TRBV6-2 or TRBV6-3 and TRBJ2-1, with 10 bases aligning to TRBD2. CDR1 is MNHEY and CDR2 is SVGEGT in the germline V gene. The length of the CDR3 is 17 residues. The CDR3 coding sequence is TGTGCCAGCAGTTACGGCCTAGCGGGAGTCGCCTACAATAAGCAGTTCTTC. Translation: CASSYGLAGVAYNKQFF.

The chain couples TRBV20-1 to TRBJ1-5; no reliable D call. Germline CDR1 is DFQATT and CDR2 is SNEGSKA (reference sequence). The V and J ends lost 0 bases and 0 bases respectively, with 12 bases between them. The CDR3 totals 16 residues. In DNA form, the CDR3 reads TGCAGTGCTAGAGATCTTCGGATAAATAGCAATCAGCCCCAGCATTTT. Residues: CSARDLRINSNQPQHF.